The clone carrying this TCR beta chain was observed a handful of times. Its antigen is unknown. Hyperthyroidism had been newly diagnosed in patients aged 18 to 65, and its duration was under 2 months. Blood sampling occurred at first hyperthyroidism diagnosis, ahead of any ophthalmopathy symptoms. Cells are PBMCs isolated from 9 to 10 ml of fresh blood. The data belong to a study of T cells in Graves' hyperthyroidism and ophthalmopathy. Study results and caveats: Ophthalmopathy, which appeared later, was predicted by the model a median approximately 6.7 months before onset.

Authors of the study amplified TCR beta CDR3 regions from RNA transcripts. Using the HTBI primer set, a first-round RT-PCR was run on the TCR CDR3. TCRdb ran MiXCR on the multiplex PCR reads and lists one entry per CDR3 protein. The sample lists fewer than 400,000 distinct CDR3 sequences, approximately 14% occurring once. V lost 1 base, J lost 0 bases, and 13 bases lay in between. The CDR3 contains 17 residues. Germline V gene sequence: CDR1 MGHDK, CDR2 SYGVNS. The rearrangement links TRBV25-1 to TRBJ1-3; D unresolved. The receptor comes from a woman in her late teens or twenties with Graves' hyperthyroidism that later progressed to Graves' ophthalmopathy. The sample consisted of blood. CDR3 in DNA: TGTGCCAGCAGTGAATCTAAGTCAGGTGTCTCTGGAAACACCATATATTTT. Protein product: CASSESKSGVSGNTIYF.